The 25 T cell receptor beta chains in this list originate from one sample, sequenced in a study of low-dose radiotherapy and immunotherapy resistance in tumors. Gene-specific TRAV and TRBV primers were used for first-strand cDNA, covering alpha and beta chains. A constant-region primer paired with the V-primer adapter amplified TCRs over about 20 PCR cycles. Via MiXCR, TCRdb re-called the reads, giving one row per CDR3 protein. The sample consists of tens of thousands of distinct CDR3 sequences, about 20% of them appearing once. Time point indicated: after trial treatment. The treatment is: LDRT plus nivolumab, ipilimumab, low-dose cyclophosphamide and aspirin (RACIN trial). This sample comprised PBMCs, obtained after low-dose radiotherapy plus immunotherapy. All receptors come from a female donor with ovarian cancer.

This clonotype has ten or more counts. V gene TRBV20-1 combines with J gene TRBJ2-2; 8 positions agree with TRBD2. Germline V lookup: CDR1 DFQATT, CDR2 SNEGSKA (reference sequence). The CDR3 loop spans 18 amino acids. The V gene end was trimmed by 2 bases and the J gene end by 5 bases; junction bases not matched to a gene: 16. In DNA, the CDR3 is TGCAGTGCTAGATCTCTTTCTGGCGGGAGGCGGGGAACCGGGGAGCTGTTTTTT. Amino acid sequence: CSARSLSGGRRGTGELFF.

In this sample, this clonotype turned up many times. J is TRBJ2-3 and V is TRBV20-1; 8 positions match TRBD1. The germline gives CDR1 DFQATT, CDR2 SNEGSKA (reference sequence). The V segment lost 4 bases and the J segment 2 bases; nucleotides outside the gene matches: 11. The CDR3 contains 16 residues. CDR3 sequence (DNA): TGCAGTGCTACCAATCCCAGGGGGCGGAACACAGATACGCAGTATTTT. Its protein is CSATNPRGRNTDTQYF.

This chain joins TRBV7-6 and TRBJ2-7, with D tentatively TRBD1 (6 bases). V was cut by 5 bases and J by 2 bases, with 19 bases left in between. Germline values: CDR1 SGHVS, CDR2 FNYEAQ. CDR3 length: 16 residues. The CDR3 nucleotides are TGTGCCAGCAGCCGCACCGGGACACCGATTCCCTACGAGCAGTACTTC. Translation: CASSRTGTPIPYEQYF.

This clonotype appeared many times. The gene calls are TRBV11-2 and TRBJ1-3; D ambiguous. The V and J ends lost 0 bases and 0 bases respectively, with 6 bases between them. In germline, CDR1 is SGHAT, CDR2 FQNNGV. This CDR3 spans 15 amino acids. CDR3 DNA: TGTGCCAGCAGCTTAGACTGGAGCTCTGGAAACACCATATATTTT. This sequence encodes CASSLDWSSGNTIYF.

This clonotype was seen a few times. The rearrangement joins TRBV3-1 to TRBJ1-1; possible D gene TRBD1, 6 bases. Germline lookup yields CDR1 LGHDT and CDR2 YNNKEL (reference sequence). This CDR3 has 16 residues. Trimming took off 9 bases at V and 3 bases at J, with 23 bases between the two ends. CDR3 sequence (DNA): TGTGCCAGTCAGGATTGGAGGGGGGTAGGGGACACTGAAGCTTTCTTT. Translation: CASQDWRGVGDTEAFF.

This clonotype was detected many times. V and J are TRBV5-1 and TRBJ1-4; 9 nucleotides align to TRBD1. The V and J ends lost 0 bases and 8 bases, in that order; junction bases with no gene match: 5. Per the germline V gene, CDR1 is SGHRS and CDR2 is YFSETQ. This CDR3 is built from 15 residues. CDR3 in amino acids: CASSLGDRVNEKLFF. CDR3 nucleotide sequence: TGCGCCAGCAGCTTGGGGGACAGGGTTAACGAAAAACTGTTTTTT.

This clonotype was seen ten or more times. The chain employs TRBV5-4 and TRBJ2-7; D is perhaps TRBD1 or TRBD2 (5 bases each). Looked up from germline, CDR1 is SGHNT and CDR2 is YYREEE (reference sequence). This CDR3 spans 14 amino acids. Trimming removed 1 base at V and 1 base at J, with 9 bases between. CDR3 in amino acids: CASSLPGSSYEQYF. The CDR3 DNA is TGTGCCAGCAGCTTGCCAGGGAGTTCCTACGAGCAGTACTTC.

This clonotype was counted at least ten times. The chain employs TRBV7-2 and TRBJ2-4; possibly TRBD1 for D (5 bases). The CDR3 consists of 15 residues. Per the germline V gene, CDR1 is SGHTA and CDR2 is FQGNSA. Trimming left V 1 base short and J 9 bases short, with 16 bases between. The DNA of the CDR3 is TGTGCCAGCAGCTTAGACTTCAGGGCCAAGGGCATTCAGTACTTC. Encoded protein: CASSLDFRAKGIQYF.

This clonotype was recorded many times. The V and J genes are TRBV7-2 and TRBJ1-1, with TRBD1 matching 8 bases. V trimming: 5 bases; J trimming: 4 bases; junction bases outside the gene matches: 6. The CDR3 sequence is 14 residues long. Germline CDR1 SGHTA, CDR2 FQGNSA. For the CDR3, the DNA is TGTGCCAGCAGCGCGGACAGGGTGTCCACTGAAGCTTTCTTT. As protein: CASSADRVSTEAFF.

There are many counts of this clonotype. V is TRBV11-3 and J is TRBJ1-1; tentatively, D is TRBD1 (5 bases). Looked up from germline, CDR1 is SGHNT and CDR2 is YENEEA. Trimming took 2 bases from V and 6 from J, leaving 7 bases between them. The CDR3 loop spans 12 amino acids. The CDR3 protein is CASSLQGSEAFF. DNA of the CDR3: TGTGCCAGCAGCTTACAGGGCTCTGAAGCTTTCTTT.

As to this clonotype: Since a far larger clone is one base different, this is likely a read error. In nucleotides, the CDR3 is TGTGCCAGCAGCTTAGCGCTCCGAGGGGAGCAGTTCTTC. This encodes CASSLALRGEQFF. The V call is TRBV7-9, the J call TRBJ2-1, with D possibly being TRBD2 (5 bases). The CDR3 is made up of 13 amino acids. V lost 0 bases, J lost 10 bases, and 10 bases lay in between. The germline gives CDR1 SEHNR, CDR2 FQNEAQ (reference sequence).

There are a few counts of this clonotype. V gene TRBV2 combines with J gene TRBJ2-1, with 8 bases aligning to TRBD1. Looked up from germline, CDR1 is SNHLY and CDR2 is FYNNEI. Trimming took 6 bases from V and 9 from J; bases not matched to a gene: 4. This CDR3 has 12 amino acids. DNA of the CDR3: TGTGCCAGCAGAGGGACAGGAACTGAGCAGTTCTTC. It translates to CASRGTGTEQFF.

The sample holds a few counts of this clonotype. This sequence joins TRBV23-1 and TRBJ1-5; 8 bases line up with TRBD1. TRBV23-1 is known as an ORF, though its function is uncertain. The CDR3 has 16 residues. V shed 6 bases, J shed 2 bases, and the junction held 9 bases outside the gene matches. Here the CDR3 DNA reads TGCGCCAGCAGCCCGTCGACAGGGGAAGGCAATCAGCCCCAGCATTTT. This encodes CASSPSTGEGNQPQHF.

This clonotype was observed at least ten times. The chain uses TRBV6-2 or TRBV6-3 and TRBJ2-7, with unresolved D. V lost 7 bases, J lost 2 bases, and 15 bases lay in between. The CDR3 spans 14 residues. Germline V lookup: CDR1 MNHEY, CDR2 SVGEGT. CDR3 nucleotides: TGTGCCAGCAACGCTGGGTCACCCACCTACGAGCAGTACTTC. It yields the protein CASNAGSPTYEQYF.

Note on this clonotype: A much larger clone lies one base from this, so it may be a read error. The chain uses TRBV7-9 and TRBJ2-3, with D unresolved. Germline CDR1 SEHNR, CDR2 FQNEAQ (reference sequence). The V and J ends lost 5 bases and 7 bases respectively, with 16 bases between them. This CDR3 has 14 residues. The CDR3 coding sequence is TGTGCCAGCAGCCTAACGACCGCGACGCATACGCAGTATTTT. Translated: CASSLTTATHTQYF.

This clonotype was observed many times. The CDR3, as DNA: TGCAGCGTAGCCCATGAAGGGGCTGGAAATCAGCCCCAGCATTTT. It specifies CSVAHEGAGNQPQHF. The chain has TRBV29-1 and TRBJ1-5; a weak D match, TRBD1 (5 bases). The germline gives CDR1 SQVTM, CDR2 ANQGSEA. This CDR3 comprises 15 residues. V lost 6 bases and J lost 4, with 19 bases in between.

Ten or more counts support this clonotype. The chain combines TRBV29-1 with TRBJ2-7; 13 bases match TRBD2. CDR1 and CDR2 from the germline V gene are SQVTM and ANQGSEA. V shed 7 bases, J shed 6 bases, and the junction held 6 bases outside the gene matches. The CDR3 loop spans 13 amino acids. The CDR3 is CSAELAGGPEQYF. The CDR3 bases are TGCAGCGCAGAACTAGCGGGAGGGCCCGAGCAGTACTTC.

This clonotype has ten or more counts. The rearrangement links TRBV20-1 to TRBJ1-4; possible D gene TRBD1, 5 bases. The CDR3 runs to 14 residues. Looked up from germline, CDR1 is DFQATT and CDR2 is SNEGSKA (reference sequence). V dropped 0 bases and J dropped 7 bases, with 12 bases sitting between them. The DNA for the CDR3 is TGCAGTGCTAGAGATCGGGGGGATAGTGAAAAACTGTTTTTT. This codes for CSARDRGDSEKLFF.

This clonotype was seen repeatedly, ten times or more. The chain combines TRBV19 with TRBJ1-2; 9 bases match TRBD1. From germline, CDR1 is LNHDA and CDR2 SQIVND (reference sequence). This CDR3 spans 15 amino acids. J lost 5 bases, V lost 5 bases, and 9 bases had no gene match. CDR3: CASSDVGQGRYGYTF. The CDR3 nucleotides read TGTGCCAGTAGTGACGTGGGACAGGGCCGGTATGGCTACACCTTC.

This clonotype was detected many times. The V gene is TRBV3-1, the J gene TRBJ1-5; the match to TRBD1 covers 10 bases. The junction had 4 bases not matched to a gene; V was cut back by 0 bases and J by 2 bases. The CDR3 is made up of 17 amino acids. CDR1 LGHDT and CDR2 YNNKEL come from the germline V gene (reference sequence). The CDR3 spells CASSQETGGLRNQPQHF. CDR3 sequence (DNA): TGTGCCAGCAGCCAAGAGACAGGGGGCTTGCGCAATCAGCCCCAGCATTTT.

The chain has TRBV5-1 and TRBJ2-7; tentative D call: TRBD2 (6 bases). The germline gives CDR1 SGHRS, CDR2 YFSETQ. V was pared by 4 bases and J by 0 bases, with 17 bases between. This CDR3 is built from 16 residues. CDR3 sequence (DNA): TGCGCCAGCAGCCGACCGGCGGGGTCGAGCTCCTACGAGCAGTACTTC. This encodes CASSRPAGSSSYEQYF. Together with reference TRBV5-1 and TRBJ2-7, the CDR3 gives the full variable domain: KAGVTQTPRYLIKTRGQQVTLSCSPISGHRSVSWYQQTPGQGLQFLFEYFSETQRNKGNFPGRFSGRQFSNSRSEMNVSTLELGDSALYLCASSRPAGSSSYEQYFGPGTRLTVT.

This clonotype was recorded at least ten times. This chain links TRBV7-2 with TRBJ2-3, with 11 positions matching TRBD2. Germline lookup yields CDR1 SGHTA and CDR2 FQGNSA. With V trimmed by 1 base and J by 4 bases, 10 bases remained unmatched. The CDR3 loop spans 18 amino acids. The DNA of the CDR3 is TGTGCCAGCAGCTTAGTAGGTTCTAGCGGGGGGAGGGCAGATACGCAGTATTTT. It translates to CASSLVGSSGGRADTQYF.

The chain couples TRBV10-2 to TRBJ2-1; a possible D gene is TRBD2 (6 bases). The V gene lost 3 bases and the J gene lost 9 bases, with 15 bases spanning the gap. The CDR3 is made up of 14 amino acids. The germline gives CDR1 WSHSY, CDR2 SAAADI. The CDR3 bases are TGCGCCAGCAGTGACCCAGCGGGCCTGTCTGAGCAGTTCTTC. Protein product: CASSDPAGLSEQFF.

About this clonotype itself: A far larger clone is just one base off, so this is likely a read error. This chain connects TRBV11-3 to TRBJ2-4; 14 bases are shared with TRBD2. Unmatched junction bases numbered 27, after V lost 4 bases and J lost 13 bases. CDR3 length: 21 amino acids. CDR1 and CDR2 (germline): SGHNT, YENEEA. The CDR3 DNA follows: TGTGCCAGCAGCTCCCCGAGGTCGGGACTAGCGGGAGTAAGCTCCTACAATGAGCAGTACTTC. Translated, it gives CASSSPRSGLAGVSSYNEQYF.

This clonotype was counted many times. CDR3 coding DNA: TGTGCCAGCAGTTTGAGCGGGGACAGGTCCTACGAGCAGTACTTC. It codes for CASSLSGDRSYEQYF. The gene calls are TRBV27 and TRBJ2-7; possible D gene TRBD1, 8 bases. Germline V gene lookup returns CDR1 MNHEY and CDR2 SMNVEV (reference sequence). Trimming shortened V by 3 bases and J by 1 base, and 13 bases separated the two germline ends. The CDR3 is made up of 15 amino acids.